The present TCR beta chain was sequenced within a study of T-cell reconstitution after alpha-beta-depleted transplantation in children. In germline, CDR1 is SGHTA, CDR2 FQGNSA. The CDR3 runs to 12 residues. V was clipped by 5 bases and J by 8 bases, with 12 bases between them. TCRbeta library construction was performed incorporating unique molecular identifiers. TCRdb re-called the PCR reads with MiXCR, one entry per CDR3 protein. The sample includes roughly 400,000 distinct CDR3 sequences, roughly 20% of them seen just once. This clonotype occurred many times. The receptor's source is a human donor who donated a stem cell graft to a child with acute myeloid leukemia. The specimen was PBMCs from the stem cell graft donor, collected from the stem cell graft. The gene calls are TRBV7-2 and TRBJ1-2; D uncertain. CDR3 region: CASSHTKSGYTF. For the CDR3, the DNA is TGTGCCAGCAGCCATACTAAATCGGGCTACACCTTC.